This TCR beta chain was captured in a study of cytomegalovirus exposure and HLA in healthy donors. Study-wide results and caveats: Reportedly, diagnosis of cytomegalovirus status by the classifier showed high specificity and sensitivity. Donors were assumed by presence/absence analyses to have roughly uniform sequencing depth. For most subjects, TCR beta sequences were reported to predict HLA-A and HLA-B alleles with accuracy. Several of the most significant clusters appeared linked to common viral pathogens, based on a later analysis.

Trimming stripped 0 bases from V and 2 bases from J, with 11 bases between. The CDR3 is made up of 15 amino acids. The germline CDR1 and CDR2 sequences are SGHDT and YYEEEE. PCR was performed using 60 Vbeta and 13 Jbeta primers. Sequencing used immunoSEQ multiplex PCR; TCRdb keeps in-frame clones, though not all of them. Counted here are fewer than 200,000 clones, 75% to 90% occurring once; the ten biggest clones make up more than 1.5%. As regards this clone: The antigen remains unidentified.

The TCR was taken from a human donor in good health. What was sequenced was PBMCs. This sequence joins TRBV5-6 and TRBJ2-5, with D possibly TRBD2 on 5 matching bases. The CDR3 loop reads CASSLDYRRQETQYF. CDR3 DNA sequence: TGTGCCAGCAGCTTGGACTACCGGAGGCAAGAGACCCAGTACTTC.